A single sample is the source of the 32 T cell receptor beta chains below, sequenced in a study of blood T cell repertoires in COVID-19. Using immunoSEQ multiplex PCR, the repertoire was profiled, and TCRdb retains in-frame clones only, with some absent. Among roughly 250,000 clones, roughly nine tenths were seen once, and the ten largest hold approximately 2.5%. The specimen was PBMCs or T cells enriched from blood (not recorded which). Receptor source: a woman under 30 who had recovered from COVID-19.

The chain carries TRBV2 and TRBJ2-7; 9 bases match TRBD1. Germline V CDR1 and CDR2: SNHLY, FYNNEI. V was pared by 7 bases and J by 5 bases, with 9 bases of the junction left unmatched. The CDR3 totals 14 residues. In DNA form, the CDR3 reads TGTGCCAGCATCCGGGACAGGGACGTGGACGAGCAGTACTTC. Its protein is CASIRDRDVDEQYF.

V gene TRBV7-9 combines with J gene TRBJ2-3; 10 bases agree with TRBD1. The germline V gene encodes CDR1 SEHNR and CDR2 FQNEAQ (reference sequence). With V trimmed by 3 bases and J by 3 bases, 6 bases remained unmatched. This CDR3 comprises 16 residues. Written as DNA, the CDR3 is TGTGCCAGCAGCTTCGACAGGGGGCAGAGAACAGATACGCAGTATTTT. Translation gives CASSFDRGQRTDTQYF.

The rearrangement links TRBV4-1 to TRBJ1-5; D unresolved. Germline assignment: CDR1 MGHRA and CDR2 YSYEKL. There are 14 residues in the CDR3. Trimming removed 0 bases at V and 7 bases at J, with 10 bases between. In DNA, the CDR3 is TGCGCCAGCAGCCAAGAGCCGGGTGGACAGCCCCAGCATTTT. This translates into CASSQEPGGQPQHF.

This CDR3 is CASSESGNRGYTF. CDR3 DNA: TGCGCCAGCAGTGAGTCCGGGAATCGGGGCTACACCTTC. The chain combines TRBV10-1 with TRBJ1-2; D uncertain. Germline V lookup: CDR1 WNHNN, CDR2 SYGVQD (reference sequence). The V gene lost 0 bases and the J gene lost 8 bases, with 10 bases spanning the gap. This CDR3 is built from 13 residues.

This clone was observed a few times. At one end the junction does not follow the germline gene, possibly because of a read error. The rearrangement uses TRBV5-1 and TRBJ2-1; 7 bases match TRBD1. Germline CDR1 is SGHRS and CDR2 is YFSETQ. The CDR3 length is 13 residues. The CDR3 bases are TGCGCCAGCAGTTTAGAGACAGGGAATGGGCAGTTCTTC. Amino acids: CASSLETGNGQFF.

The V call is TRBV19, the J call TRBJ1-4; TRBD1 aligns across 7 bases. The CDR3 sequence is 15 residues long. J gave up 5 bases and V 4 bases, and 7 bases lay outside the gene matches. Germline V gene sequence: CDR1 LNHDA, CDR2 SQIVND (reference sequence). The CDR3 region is CASSKPGQLNEKLFF. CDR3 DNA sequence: TGTGCCAGTAGTAAACCGGGACAGCTAAATGAAAAACTGTTTTTT.

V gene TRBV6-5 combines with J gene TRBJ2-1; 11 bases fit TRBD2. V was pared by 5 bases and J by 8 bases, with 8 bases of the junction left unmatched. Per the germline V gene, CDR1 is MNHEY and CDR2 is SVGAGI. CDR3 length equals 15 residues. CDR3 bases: TGTGCCAGCAGTCCTAGCGGGGGGTCCCCGCATGAGCAGTTCTTC. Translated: CASSPSGGSPHEQFF.

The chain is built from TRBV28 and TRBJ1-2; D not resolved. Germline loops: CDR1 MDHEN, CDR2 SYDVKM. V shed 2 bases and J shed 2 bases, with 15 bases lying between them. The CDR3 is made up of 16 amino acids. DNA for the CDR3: TGTGCCAGCAGTTTACACTCCGGAGGCATAAACTATGGCTACACCTTC. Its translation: CASSLHSGGINYGYTF.

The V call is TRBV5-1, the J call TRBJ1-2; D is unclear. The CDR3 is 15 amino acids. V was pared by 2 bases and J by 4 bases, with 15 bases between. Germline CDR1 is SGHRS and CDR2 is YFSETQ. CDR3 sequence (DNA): TGCGCCAGCAGCTTTACAGCCCCCTCGAGCTATGGCTACACCTTC. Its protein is CASSFTAPSSYGYTF.

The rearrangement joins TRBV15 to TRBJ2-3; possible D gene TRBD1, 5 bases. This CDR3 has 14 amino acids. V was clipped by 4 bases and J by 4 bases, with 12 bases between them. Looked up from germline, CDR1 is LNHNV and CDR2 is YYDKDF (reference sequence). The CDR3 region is CATSTPTVPDTQYF. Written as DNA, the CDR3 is TGTGCCACCAGCACCCCGACAGTACCAGATACGCAGTATTTT.

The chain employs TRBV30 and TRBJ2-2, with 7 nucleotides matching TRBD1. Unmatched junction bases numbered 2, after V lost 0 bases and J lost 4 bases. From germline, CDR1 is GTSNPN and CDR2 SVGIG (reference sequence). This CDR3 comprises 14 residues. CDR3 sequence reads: CAWSVQGPTGELFF. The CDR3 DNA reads TGTGCCTGGAGTGTACAGGGGCCCACCGGGGAGCTGTTTTTT.

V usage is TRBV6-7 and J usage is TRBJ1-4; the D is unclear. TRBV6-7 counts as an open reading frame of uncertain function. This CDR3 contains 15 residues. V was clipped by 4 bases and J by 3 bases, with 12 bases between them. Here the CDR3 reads CASSWALSANEKLFF. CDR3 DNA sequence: TGTGCCAGCAGTTGGGCCCTATCGGCTAATGAAAAACTGTTTTTT.

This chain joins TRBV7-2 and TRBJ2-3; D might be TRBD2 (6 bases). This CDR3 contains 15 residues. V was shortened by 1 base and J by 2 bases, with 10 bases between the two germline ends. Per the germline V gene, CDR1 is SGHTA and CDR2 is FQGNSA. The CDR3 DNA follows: TGTGCCAGCAGCTTAGGGACTACTAACACAGATACGCAGTATTTT. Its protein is CASSLGTTNTDTQYF.

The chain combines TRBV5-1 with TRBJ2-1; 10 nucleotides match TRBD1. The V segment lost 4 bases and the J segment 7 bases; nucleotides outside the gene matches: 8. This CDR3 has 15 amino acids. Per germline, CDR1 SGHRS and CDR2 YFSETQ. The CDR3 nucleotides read TGCGCCAGCAGCATCCCCGGGACAGGGGTAAATGAGCAGTTCTTC. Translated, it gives CASSIPGTGVNEQFF. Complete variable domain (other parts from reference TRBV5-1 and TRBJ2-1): KAGVTQTPRYLIKTRGQQVTLSCSPISGHRSVSWYQQTPGQGLQFLFEYFSETQRNKGNFPGRFSGRQFSNSRSEMNVSTLELGDSALYLCASSIPGTGVNEQFFGPGTRLTVL.

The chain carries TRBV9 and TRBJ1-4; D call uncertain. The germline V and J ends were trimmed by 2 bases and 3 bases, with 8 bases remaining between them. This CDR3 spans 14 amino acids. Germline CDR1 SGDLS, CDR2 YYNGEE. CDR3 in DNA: TGTGCCAGCAGCGTGAACCCGGCTAATGAAAAACTGTTTTTT. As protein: CASSVNPANEKLFF. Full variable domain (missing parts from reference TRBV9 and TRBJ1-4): DSGVTQTPKHLITATGQRVTLRCSPRSGDLSVYWYQQSLDQGLQFLIQYYNGEERAKGNILERFSAQQFPDLHSELNLSSLELGDSALYFCASSVNPANEKLFFGSGTQLSVL.

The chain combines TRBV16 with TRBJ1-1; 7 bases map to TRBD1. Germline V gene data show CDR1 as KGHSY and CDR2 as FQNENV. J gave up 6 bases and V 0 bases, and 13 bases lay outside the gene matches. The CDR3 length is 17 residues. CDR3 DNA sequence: TGTGCCAGCAGCCAATCGACAGGGTTGGGTTGGGTGGCTGAAGCTTTCTTT. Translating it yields CASSQSTGLGWVAEAFF.

The CDR3 DNA sequence: TGTGCCAGTAGTATCTCCGGGACAGGGTTGCAGTACTTC. Protein product: CASSISGTGLQYF. The rearrangement joins TRBV19 to TRBJ2-7; 9 bases match TRBD1. CDR3 length: 13 residues. Germline V gene lookup returns CDR1 LNHDA and CDR2 SQIVND (reference sequence). Losses at the gene ends were 3 bases for V and 9 bases for J; bases not matched to a gene: 6. The full variable domain, its missing parts supplied by reference TRBV19 and TRBJ2-7, is DGGITQSPKYLFRKEGQNVTLSCEQNLNHDAMYWYRQDPGQGLRLIYYSQIVNDFQKGDIAEGYSVSREKKESFPLTVTSAQKNPTAFYLCASSISGTGLQYFGPGTRLTVT.

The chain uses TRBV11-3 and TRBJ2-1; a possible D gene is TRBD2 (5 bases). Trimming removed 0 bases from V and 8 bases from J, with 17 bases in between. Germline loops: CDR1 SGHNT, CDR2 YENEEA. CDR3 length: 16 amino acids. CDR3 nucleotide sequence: TGTGCCAGCAGCTTAGAAGGGCTGGCGGGCAACGATGAGCAGTTCTTC. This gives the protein CASSLEGLAGNDEQFF.

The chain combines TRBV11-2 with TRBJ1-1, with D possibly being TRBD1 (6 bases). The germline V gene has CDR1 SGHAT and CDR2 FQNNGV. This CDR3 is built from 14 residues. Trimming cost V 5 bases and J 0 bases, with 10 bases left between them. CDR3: CASSPDSLNTEAFF. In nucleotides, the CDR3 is TGTGCCAGCAGCCCGGACAGTCTGAACACTGAAGCTTTCTTT.

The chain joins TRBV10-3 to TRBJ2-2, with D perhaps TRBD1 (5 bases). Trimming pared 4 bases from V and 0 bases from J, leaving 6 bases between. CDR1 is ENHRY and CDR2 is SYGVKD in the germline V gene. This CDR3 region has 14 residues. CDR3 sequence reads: CAISGTPNTGELFF. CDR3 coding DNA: TGTGCCATCAGTGGGACACCGAACACCGGGGAGCTGTTTTTT.

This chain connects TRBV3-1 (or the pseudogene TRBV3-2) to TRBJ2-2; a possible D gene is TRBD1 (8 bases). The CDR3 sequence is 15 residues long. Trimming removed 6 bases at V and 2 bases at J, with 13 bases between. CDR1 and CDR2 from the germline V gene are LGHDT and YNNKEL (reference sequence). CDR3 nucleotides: TGTGCCAGCAGACAGGGGGGGCTTAACACCGGGGAGCTGTTTTTT. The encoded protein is CASRQGGLNTGELFF.

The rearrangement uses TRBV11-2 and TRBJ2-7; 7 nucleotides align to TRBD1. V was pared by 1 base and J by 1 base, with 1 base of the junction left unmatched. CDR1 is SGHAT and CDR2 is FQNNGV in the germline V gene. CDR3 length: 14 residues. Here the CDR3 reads CASSLARGSYEQYF. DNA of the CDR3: TGTGCCAGCAGCTTAGCCAGGGGGTCCTACGAGCAGTACTTC.

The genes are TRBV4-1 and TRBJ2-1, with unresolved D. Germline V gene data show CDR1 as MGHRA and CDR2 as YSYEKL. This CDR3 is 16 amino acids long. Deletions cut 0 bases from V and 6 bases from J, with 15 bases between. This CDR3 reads CASSQEGAPGSNEQFF. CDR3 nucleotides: TGCGCCAGCAGCCAAGAAGGAGCTCCGGGTTCCAATGAGCAGTTCTTC.

CDR3 amino acids: CASSSRTASTDTQYF. Written as DNA, the CDR3 is TGCGCCAGCAGCTCCCGGACAGCTAGCACAGATACGCAGTATTTT. J is TRBJ2-3 and V is TRBV5-1, with a possible D match to TRBD1 (6 bases). Germline V gives CDR1 SGHRS, CDR2 YFSETQ. This CDR3 is built from 15 residues. The V and J ends lost 3 bases and 0 bases respectively, with 11 bases between them. The full variable domain, its missing parts supplied by reference TRBV5-1 and TRBJ2-3, is KAGVTQTPRYLIKTRGQQVTLSCSPISGHRSVSWYQQTPGQGLQFLFEYFSETQRNKGNFPGRFSGRQFSNSRSEMNVSTLELGDSALYLCASSSRTASTDTQYFGPGTRLTVL.

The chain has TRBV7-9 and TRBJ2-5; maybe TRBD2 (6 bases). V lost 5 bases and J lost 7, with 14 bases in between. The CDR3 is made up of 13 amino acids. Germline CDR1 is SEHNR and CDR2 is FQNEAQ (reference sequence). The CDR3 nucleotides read TGTGCCAGCAGCCCCAGGGACTTGGGGACCCAGTACTTC. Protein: CASSPRDLGTQYF.

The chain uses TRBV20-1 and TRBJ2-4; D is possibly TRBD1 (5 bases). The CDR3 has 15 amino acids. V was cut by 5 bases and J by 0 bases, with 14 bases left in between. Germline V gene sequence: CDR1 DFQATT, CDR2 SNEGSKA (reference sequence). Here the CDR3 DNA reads TGCAGTGCTGGTGACCAGGGTAGAGCCAAAAACATTCAGTACTTC. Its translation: CSAGDQGRAKNIQYF.

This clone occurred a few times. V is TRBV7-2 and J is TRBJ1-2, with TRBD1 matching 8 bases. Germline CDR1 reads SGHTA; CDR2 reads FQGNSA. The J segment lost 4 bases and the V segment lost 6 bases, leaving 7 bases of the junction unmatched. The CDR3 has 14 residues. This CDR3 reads CASRRDRRSYGYTF. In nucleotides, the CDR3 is TGTGCCAGCAGACGGGACAGGCGGTCCTATGGCTACACCTTC.

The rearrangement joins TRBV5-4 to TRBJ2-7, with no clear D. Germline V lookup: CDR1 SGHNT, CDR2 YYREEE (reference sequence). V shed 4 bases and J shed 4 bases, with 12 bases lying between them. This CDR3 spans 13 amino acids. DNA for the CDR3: TGTGCCAGCAGCCCCGTACCACAATACGAGCAGTACTTC. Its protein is CASSPVPQYEQYF.

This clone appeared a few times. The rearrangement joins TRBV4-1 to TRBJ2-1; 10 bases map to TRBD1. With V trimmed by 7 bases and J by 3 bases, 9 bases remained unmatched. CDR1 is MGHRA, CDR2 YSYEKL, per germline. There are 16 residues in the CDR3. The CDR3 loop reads CASNPRTGGNYNEQFF. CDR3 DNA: TGCGCCAGCAACCCTCGGACAGGGGGTAACTACAATGAGCAGTTCTTC.

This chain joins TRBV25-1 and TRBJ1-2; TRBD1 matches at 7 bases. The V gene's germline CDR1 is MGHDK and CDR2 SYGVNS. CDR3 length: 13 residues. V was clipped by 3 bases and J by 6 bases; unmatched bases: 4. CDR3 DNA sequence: TGTGCCAGCAGTGAGTGGAGGGGGCATGGCTACACCTTC. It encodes CASSEWRGHGYTF.

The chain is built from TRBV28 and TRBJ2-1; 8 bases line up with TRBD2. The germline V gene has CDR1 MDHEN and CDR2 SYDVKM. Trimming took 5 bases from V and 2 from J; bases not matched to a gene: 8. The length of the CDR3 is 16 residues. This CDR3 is CASSPDRGGPYNEQFF. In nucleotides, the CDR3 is TGTGCCAGCAGTCCTGACCGGGGGGGGCCCTACAATGAGCAGTTCTTC.

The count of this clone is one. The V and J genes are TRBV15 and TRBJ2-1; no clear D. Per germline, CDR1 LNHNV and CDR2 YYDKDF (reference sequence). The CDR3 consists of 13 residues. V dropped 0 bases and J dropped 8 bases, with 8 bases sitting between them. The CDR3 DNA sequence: TGTGCCACCAGCAGAGATCGTGGAGATGAGCAGTTCTTC. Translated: CATSRDRGDEQFF.